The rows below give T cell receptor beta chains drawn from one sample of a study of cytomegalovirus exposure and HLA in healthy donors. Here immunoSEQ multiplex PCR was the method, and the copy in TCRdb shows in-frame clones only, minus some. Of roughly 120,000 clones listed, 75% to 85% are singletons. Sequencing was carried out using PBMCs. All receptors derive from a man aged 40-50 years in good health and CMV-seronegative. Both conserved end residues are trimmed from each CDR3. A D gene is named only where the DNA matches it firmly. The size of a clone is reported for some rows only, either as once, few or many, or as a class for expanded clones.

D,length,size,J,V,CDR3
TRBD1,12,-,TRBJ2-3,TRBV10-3,AIGRGTGGDTQY
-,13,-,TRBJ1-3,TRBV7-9,ASSLRQNSGNTIY
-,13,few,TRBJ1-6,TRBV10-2,ASSESGSKNSPLH
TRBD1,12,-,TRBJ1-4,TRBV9,ASSVGQGNEKLF
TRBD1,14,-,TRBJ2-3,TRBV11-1,ASSYPRGRSTDTQY
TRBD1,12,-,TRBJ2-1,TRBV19,ASRGTGTYNEQF
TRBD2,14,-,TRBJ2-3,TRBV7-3,ASSFYSGGHSDTQY
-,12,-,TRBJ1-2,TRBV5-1,ASSLAPGESGYT
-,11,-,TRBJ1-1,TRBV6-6,ASSYGQFTEAF
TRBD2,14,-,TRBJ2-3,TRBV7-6,ASSLLAQASTDTQY
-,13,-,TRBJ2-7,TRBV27,ASSDYLQGSYEQY
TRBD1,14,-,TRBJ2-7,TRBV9,ASSPTQGQFFYEQY
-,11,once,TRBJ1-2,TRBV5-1,ASSLNTGNGYT
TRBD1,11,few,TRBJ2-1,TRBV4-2,ASSTGTVNEQF
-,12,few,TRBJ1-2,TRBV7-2,ASSINPVNPGYT
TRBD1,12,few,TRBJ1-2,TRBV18,ASSPTGGGYGYT
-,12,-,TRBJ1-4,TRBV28,ASSSPTTNEKLF
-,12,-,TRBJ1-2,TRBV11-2,ASSFGTINDGYT
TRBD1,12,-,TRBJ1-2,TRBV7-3,ASSPSRDRSGYT
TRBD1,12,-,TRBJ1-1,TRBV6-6,ASSYRDRADEAF
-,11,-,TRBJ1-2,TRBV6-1,ASSEAWPDGYT
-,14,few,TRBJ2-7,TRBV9,ASSVVPGAGGGEQY
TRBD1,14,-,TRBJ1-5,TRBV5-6,ASSFGTGEFNQPQH
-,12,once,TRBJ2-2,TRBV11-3,ASGFRGNTGELF
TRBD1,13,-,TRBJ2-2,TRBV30,AWSSPRTGRGELF
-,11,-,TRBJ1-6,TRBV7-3,ATEGGGFTPLH
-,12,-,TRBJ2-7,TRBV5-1,ASSLVAGIREQY
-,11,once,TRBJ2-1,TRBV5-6,ASSQAVVDEQF
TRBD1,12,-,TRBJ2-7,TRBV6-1,ASSLFDRAGEQY
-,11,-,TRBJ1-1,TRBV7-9,ASSLSLNTEAF
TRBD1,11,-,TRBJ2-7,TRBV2,ASSGGTGREQY
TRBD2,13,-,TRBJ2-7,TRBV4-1,ASSQAPGGGYEQY
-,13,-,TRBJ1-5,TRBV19,ASSIVAKYGQPQH
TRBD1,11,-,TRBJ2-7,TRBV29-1,SVAGTGTGEQY
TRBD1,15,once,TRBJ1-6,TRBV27,ASSLYPRGQGNSPLH
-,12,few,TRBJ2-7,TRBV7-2,ASTQDRTFYEQY
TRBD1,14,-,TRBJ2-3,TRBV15,ATSRDRYRGADTQY
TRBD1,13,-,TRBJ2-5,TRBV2,ASRRDRGYGETQY
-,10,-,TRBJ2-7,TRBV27,ASSSLSYEQY
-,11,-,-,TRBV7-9,ASSLVGGPEQY
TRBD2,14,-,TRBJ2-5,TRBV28,ASSLIAGKGTETQY
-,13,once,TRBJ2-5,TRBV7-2,ASSSFRGVQETQY
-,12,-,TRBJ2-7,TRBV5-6,ASTLAQLSLAPY
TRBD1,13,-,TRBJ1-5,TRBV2,ASSVEGAPNQPQH
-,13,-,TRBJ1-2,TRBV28,ASSLTHGDLGGYT
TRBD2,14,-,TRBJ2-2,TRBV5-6,ASSFGGGWSTGELF
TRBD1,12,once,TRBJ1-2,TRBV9,ASSPRDSLYGYT
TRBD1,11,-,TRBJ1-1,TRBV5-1,ASRLTPGQEAF
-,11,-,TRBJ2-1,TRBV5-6,ASFTGVDNEQF
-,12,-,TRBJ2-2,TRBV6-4,ASGTGENTGELF
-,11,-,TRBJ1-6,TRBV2,ASSDGGGSPLH
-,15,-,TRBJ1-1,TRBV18,ASSPTLGGNANTEAF
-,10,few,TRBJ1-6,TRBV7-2,ASSRGNSPLH
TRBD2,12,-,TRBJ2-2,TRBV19,ASSWGGRAGELF
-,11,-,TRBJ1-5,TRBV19,ASSSGNNQPQH
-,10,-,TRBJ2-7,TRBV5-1,ASSPRQDEQY
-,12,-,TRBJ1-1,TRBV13,ASSSRQVNTEAF